These 26 T cell receptor beta chains came from one sample sequenced in a study of T-cell reconstitution after alpha-beta-depleted transplantation in children. A TCRbeta library incorporating unique molecular identifiers was prepared. MiXCR was run by TCRdb on the PCR reads, yielding one entry per CDR3 protein. The sample carries approximately 590,000 distinct CDR3 sequences, about 10% recorded once. The specimen comprised PBMCs from the stem cell graft donor, sampled from the stem cell graft. The origin of the receptors is a human donor who donated a stem cell graft to a child with acute myeloid leukemia.

The V gene is TRBV7-9, the J gene TRBJ2-1; TRBD2 matches 9 bases. Per germline, CDR1 SEHNR and CDR2 FQNEAQ (reference sequence). The CDR3 loop spans 16 amino acids. J was trimmed by 3 bases and V by 4 bases; bases with no gene match: 7. The CDR3 region is CASSSPGLAGYNEQFF. In DNA, the CDR3 is TGTGCCAGCAGCTCGCCGGGACTAGCTGGCTACAATGAGCAGTTCTTC.

The CDR3 bases are TGTGCCAGCAGCCGTCCCCTAGCTCTGGCGAACACCGGGGAGCTGTTTTTT. Encoded protein: CASSRPLALANTGELFF. The genes are TRBV7-2 and TRBJ2-2, with D perhaps matching TRBD2 (5 bases). V was clipped by 5 bases and J by 0 bases, with 16 bases between them. Germline-derived CDR1 and CDR2 are SGHTA and FQGNSA. This CDR3 comprises 17 residues.

The V and J genes are TRBV29-1 and TRBJ2-3; unclear D gene. Germline-derived CDR1 and CDR2 are SQVTM and ANQGSEA. Trimming removed 5 bases from V and 3 bases from J, with 9 bases in between. This CDR3 is 12 amino acids long. This CDR3 is CSVMQATDTQYF. The CDR3 DNA sequence: TGCAGCGTTATGCAGGCGACAGATACGCAGTATTTT.

The rearrangement joins TRBV4-2 to TRBJ2-1, with 7 nucleotides matching TRBD2. After removal of 2 bases from V and 4 bases from J, the junction contained 5 bases not matched to a gene. Germline CDR1 is LGHNA and CDR2 is YNFKEQ. The CDR3 has 15 amino acids. This CDR3 is CASSQNQAGYNEQFF. The CDR3 bases are TGTGCCAGCAGCCAAAACCAAGCGGGGTACAATGAGCAGTTCTTC.

This clonotype was recorded a few times. This chain joins TRBV15 and TRBJ2-5; D is perhaps TRBD2 (6 bases). Trimming left V 1 base short and J 5 bases short, with 14 bases between. From germline, CDR1 is LNHNV and CDR2 YYDKDF (reference sequence). The CDR3 spans 15 residues. The CDR3 protein is CATSRGDGRGETQYF. The CDR3 nucleotides are TGTGCCACCAGCAGAGGTGACGGGAGAGGGGAGACCCAGTACTTC.

V and J are TRBV20-1 and TRBJ1-5, with 7 positions matching TRBD1. Germline V gene lookup returns CDR1 DFQATT and CDR2 SNEGSKA (reference sequence). Trimming at V came to 4 bases and at J to 1 base, leaving 13 bases not matched to a gene. The CDR3 totals 17 residues. CDR3 bases: TGCAGTGCTATAAAAGGTCAGGGGGGCAACAGCAATCAGCCCCAGCATTTT. Its translation is CSAIKGQGGNSNQPQHF.

The chain uses TRBV6-2 or TRBV6-3 and TRBJ2-1; D remains ambiguous. Per the germline V gene, CDR1 is MNHEY and CDR2 is SVGEGT. The CDR3 loop spans 15 amino acids. V shed 7 bases and J shed 4 bases, with 17 bases lying between them. CDR3 bases: TGTGCCAGCACATTTGGACCCCATATATACAATGAGCAGTTCTTC. This gives the protein CASTFGPHIYNEQFF.

The genes are TRBV27 and TRBJ2-3, with D possibly being TRBD1 (5 bases). Germline loops: CDR1 MNHEY, CDR2 SMNVEV (reference sequence). Trimming removed 5 bases at V and 3 bases at J, with 15 bases between. There are 15 residues in the CDR3. The CDR3 DNA reads as TGTGCCAGCAGTACCCGGACAAGGTGGACAGATACGCAGTATTTT. It yields the protein CASSTRTRWTDTQYF.

The V gene is TRBV12-3 or TRBV12-4, the J gene TRBJ1-5; weak D call: TRBD1 (5 bases). Trimming left V 0 bases short and J 6 bases short, with 12 bases between. There are 15 residues in the CDR3. CDR3 protein: CASSLALRGGQPQHF. DNA for the CDR3: TGTGCCAGCAGTTTAGCGCTAAGGGGCGGTCAGCCCCAGCATTTT.

This clonotype was observed a handful of times. The rearrangement links TRBV4-3 to TRBJ2-5, with D possibly TRBD2 on 6 matching bases. Germline V gives CDR1 LGHNA, CDR2 YSLEER. The CDR3 extends over 14 amino acids. The germline V and J ends were trimmed by 4 bases and 4 bases, with 13 bases remaining between them. Here the CDR3 reads CASSPRLDRETQYF. The CDR3, as DNA: TGCGCCAGCAGCCCTCGACTAGATCGAGAGACCCAGTACTTC.

This clonotype was picked up a small number of times. J is TRBJ2-2 and V is TRBV29-1; 9 nucleotides line up with TRBD2. The CDR3 totals 14 residues. J lost 5 bases, V lost 1 base, and 2 bases had no gene match. Germline V gene lookup returns CDR1 SQVTM and CDR2 ANQGSEA. The DNA for the CDR3 is TGCAGCGTTGAAGGGCTAGCGGGGACCGGGGAGCTGTTTTTT. Translated, it gives CSVEGLAGTGELFF.

At least ten counts were recorded for this clonotype. The rearrangement joins TRBV21-1 to TRBJ2-7; the D call in the table, TRBD1, was not verified against the DNA. TRBV21-1 is described as a pseudogene. The CDR3 has 14 residues. The CDR3 nucleotides read TGTGCCAGCAGCAAAAGGGAGAGACAGTACGAGCAGTACTTC. As protein: CASSKRERQYEQYF.

This clonotype is a singleton in its sample. Germline and junction disagree at one end, which may indicate a read error. V is TRBV3-1 and J is TRBJ2-4; 14 nucleotides agree with TRBD2. The CDR3 sequence is 18 residues long. The germline CDR1 and CDR2 sequences are LGHDT and YNNKEL (reference sequence). The CDR3 region has the DNA TGTACCAGCAGGGGACTAGCGGGAGTGGATGTAGCCAAAAACATTCAGTACTTC. Amino acid sequence: CTSRGLAGVDVAKNIQYF.

The table lists this clonotype with a few counts. J is TRBJ1-5 and V is TRBV6-2 or TRBV6-3; no clear D gene. Looked up from germline, CDR1 is MNHEY and CDR2 is SVGEGT. CDR3 length: 14 amino acids. The V end lost 4 bases, the J end lost 2 bases, and 9 bases lay between the germline ends. CDR3 nucleotides: TGTGCCAGCAGTTTTCCCCAGGGCAATCAGCCCCAGCATTTT. As protein: CASSFPQGNQPQHF.

This clonotype was recorded at least ten times. In DNA, the CDR3 is TGCGCCAGCAGCCAAGAACCCAAGACTAGCGGTTACAATGAGCAGTTCTTC. Its translation: CASSQEPKTSGYNEQFF. The chain joins TRBV4-1 to TRBJ2-1; TRBD2 aligns across 9 bases. This CDR3 comprises 17 residues. Unmatched junction bases numbered 7, after V lost 0 bases and J lost 4 bases. Germline assignment: CDR1 MGHRA and CDR2 YSYEKL.

There are many counts of this clonotype. The chain couples TRBV27 to TRBJ2-7; possibly TRBD1 for D (6 bases). This CDR3 has 14 amino acids. CDR1 is MNHEY and CDR2 is SMNVEV in the germline V gene (reference sequence). The V gene lost 4 bases and the J gene lost 2 bases, with 12 bases spanning the gap. The CDR3 DNA follows: TGTGCCAGCAGTTCCAGGGACATCCCCTACGAGCAGTACTTC. This sequence encodes CASSSRDIPYEQYF.

V is TRBV7-3 and J is TRBJ1-2, with D possibly matching TRBD1 (5 bases). The ends were cut back, 1 base at V and 8 bases at J, with 11 bases in the middle. CDR1 is SGHTA, CDR2 FQGTGA, per germline. The CDR3 consists of 13 residues. The DNA for the CDR3 is TGTGCCAGCAGCTTAATTGGGGCCGGGGGCTACACCTTC. Its translation is CASSLIGAGGYTF.

This clonotype appeared a single time. The rearrangement joins TRBV20-1 to TRBJ2-1, with 11 nucleotides matching TRBD2. The germline CDR1 and CDR2 sequences are DFQATT and SNEGSKA (reference sequence). V lost 5 bases, J lost 9 bases, and 12 bases stayed unmatched. The CDR3 is 15 residues long. In DNA form, the CDR3 reads TGCAGTGCTGCTCCGGGACTAGCGGCCCGTGGTGAGCAGTTCTTC. It translates to CSAAPGLAARGEQFF.

This clonotype was found a few times. The V call is TRBV29-1, the J call TRBJ2-4; TRBD1 matches 9 bases. Unmatched junction bases numbered 7, after V lost 7 bases and J lost 0 bases. Germline V gives CDR1 SQVTM, CDR2 ANQGSEA. The CDR3 runs to 15 residues. The CDR3 region has the DNA TGCAGCGCGGGACAGGGACAGGCAGCCAAAAACATTCAGTACTTC. Translating gives CSAGQGQAAKNIQYF.

The rearrangement links TRBV6-1 to TRBJ2-6; 7 bases are shared with TRBD2. The CDR3 is 17 residues long. Germline V gene lookup returns CDR1 MNHNS and CDR2 SASEGT. The trim removed 7 bases at V and 0 bases at J, leaving 9 bases unmatched. The CDR3 is CASTFPGGPSGANVLTF. CDR3 DNA: TGTGCCAGCACCTTCCCGGGGGGACCCTCTGGGGCCAACGTCCTGACTTTC.

The rearrangement uses TRBV7-9 and TRBJ2-7; 11 bases are a match to TRBD1. Germline CDR1 is SEHNR and CDR2 is FQNEAQ (reference sequence). The CDR3 totals 14 residues. J was trimmed by 6 bases and V by 4 bases; bases with no gene match: 5. Here the CDR3 reads CASSWTGGVTEQYF. CDR3 DNA sequence: TGTGCCAGCAGCTGGACAGGGGGCGTCACCGAGCAGTACTTC.

The V gene is TRBV12-5, the J gene TRBJ2-1; TRBD2 matches at 12 bases. The CDR3 has 17 amino acids. Unmatched junction bases numbered 5, after V lost 1 base and J lost 4 bases. Germline CDR1 LGHNT, CDR2 FRNRAP. CDR3 nucleotides: TGTGCTAGTGGTTTGGAATCCGGGACTAGCGGGTACAATGAGCAGTTCTTC. Residues: CASGLESGTSGYNEQFF.

This clonotype was counted between two and nine times. The rearrangement links TRBV20-1 to TRBJ2-7; TRBD2 is a possible D gene (6 bases). The CDR3 is made up of 14 amino acids. Between the trimmed V and J ends, which lost 3 bases and 7 bases, there was a span of 19 bases. Germline CDR1 and CDR2: DFQATT and SNEGSKA (reference sequence). The CDR3 reads CSASPAGPTMEQYF. The CDR3 DNA follows: TGCAGTGCTAGCCCTGCGGGGCCTACAATGGAGCAGTACTTC.

This clonotype was picked up a small number of times. The CDR3 sequence: CASSAGRNYEQYF. For the CDR3, the DNA is TGTGCCAGCAGCGCTGGACGGAACTACGAGCAGTACTTC. V is TRBV9 and J is TRBJ2-7; the D is unclear. Trimming left V 3 bases short and J 3 bases short, with 10 bases between. The CDR3 covers 13 residues. The germline gives CDR1 SGDLS, CDR2 YYNGEE.

This clonotype appeared many times. The chain combines TRBV18 with TRBJ2-1; no clear D. This CDR3 is built from 14 residues. Trimming removed 3 bases from V and 3 bases from J, with 9 bases in between. CDR1 KGHSH and CDR2 LQKENI come from the germline V gene. Written as DNA, the CDR3 is TGTGCCAGCTCACCGGTCCCCTTCTACAATGAGCAGTTCTTC. This translates into CASSPVPFYNEQFF.

This clonotype came up a few times. The chain recombines TRBV20-1 with TRBJ1-2, with a weak D call TRBD1 (6 bases). Deletions cut 6 bases from V and 4 bases from J, with 15 bases between. Per germline, CDR1 DFQATT and CDR2 SNEGSKA (reference sequence). This CDR3 has 13 amino acids. The CDR3 bases are TGCAGTGCGGCGGGACACTGGACCTATGGCTACACCTTC. Translated, it gives CSAAGHWTYGYTF.